This T cell receptor (beta chain) was identified during a study of blood T cell repertoires in COVID-19. The wider study: From the United States, Italy and Spain came samples of acute and convalescent COVID-19.

Participants' reported clinical history set cohort assignment. Per the study methods: Estimated nucleated cell counts came from reference gene primer amplification. Sequenced by immunoSEQ multiplex PCR; TCRdb stores in-frame clones only, minus some. V and J calls and clone size are copied from that table; D and trimming were computed from the DNA. The sample carries more than 300,000 clones, more than 70% recorded once. This CDR3 is 14 amino acids long. With 5 bases removed from V and 2 bases from J, the gap between germline ends came to 12 bases. Germline V gene data show CDR1 as MDHEN and CDR2 as SYDVKM.

The source is a middle-aged man in a cohort exposed to, infected with or recovered from COVID-19 (not recorded which). The sequenced sample was PBMCs or T cells enriched from blood (not recorded which). V is TRBV28 and J is TRBJ1-1; no definite D call. This CDR3 reads CASSEEDLNTEAFF. Written as DNA, the CDR3 is TGTGCCAGCAGTGAGGAGGACCTAAACACTGAAGCTTTCTTT.